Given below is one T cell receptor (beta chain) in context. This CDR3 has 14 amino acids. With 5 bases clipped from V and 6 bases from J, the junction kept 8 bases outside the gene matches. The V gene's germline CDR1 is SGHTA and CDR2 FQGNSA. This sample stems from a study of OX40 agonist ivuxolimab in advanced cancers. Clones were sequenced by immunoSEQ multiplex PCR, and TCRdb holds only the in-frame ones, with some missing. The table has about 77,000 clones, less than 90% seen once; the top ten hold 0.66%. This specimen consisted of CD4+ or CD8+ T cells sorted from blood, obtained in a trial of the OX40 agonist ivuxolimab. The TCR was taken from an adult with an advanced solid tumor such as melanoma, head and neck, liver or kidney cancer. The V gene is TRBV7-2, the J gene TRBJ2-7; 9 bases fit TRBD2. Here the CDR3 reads CASSTQRRGGEQYF. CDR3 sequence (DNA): TGTGCCAGCAGCACCCAACGGCGGGGGGGCGAGCAGTACTTC.